This TCR beta chain was documented in a study of OX40 agonist ivuxolimab in advanced cancers. The method was immunoSEQ multiplex PCR; TCRdb's version includes in-frame clones alone and lacks a portion of them. The profile shows 75,000 to 80,000 clones, over 75% of them singletons. This receptor was taken from an adult with an advanced solid tumor such as melanoma, head and neck, liver or kidney cancer. This material consisted of CD4+ or CD8+ T cells sorted from blood, taken in a trial of the OX40 agonist ivuxolimab.

CDR3 in DNA: TGTGCCAGCAGCGCGATTAGGGCAGGGACGCATGAGCAGTACTTC. It encodes CASSAIRAGTHEQYF. V gene TRBV5-5 combines with J gene TRBJ2-7; D might be TRBD1 or TRBD2, each matching 5 bases. Germline V gene data show CDR1 as SGHKS and CDR2 as YYEKEE (reference sequence). Trimming shortened V by 4 bases and J by 7 bases, and 21 bases separated the two germline ends. The CDR3 covers 15 residues.